This entry is about one T cell receptor (beta chain). This clonotype showed up many times. What antigen it recognizes has not been identified. No much larger clone is present one base from it, and per-base qualities are unavailable. These data belong to a study of blood T cells in healthy people across ages (dated by TCRdb to the mid-2010s). Broadly, across the study: In model experiments, template switching captured roughly one uniquely barcoded TCR beta cDNA molecule for every two T cells. To track age-related changes in TCR beta repertoire diversity, the study relied on deep sequencing normalized with unique cDNA molecular identifiers. Two additional independent replicas of 1 million unique cDNA reads from the same blood draw were analyzed for two donors (one aged 18 to 30 and one aged 80 or older). Donors were grouped into four age groups: young (average 16 years), middle-aged (roughly 40), aged (approximately 58) and long-lived (approximately 75). To avoid experimental bias, donors of different ages were distributed randomly across sequencing lanes.

Overall results and qualifications from the work: Conclusive comparison of naive and antigen-experienced compartments was prevented by the profiling of bulk unsorted PBMCs. Estimates of total diversity based on one million sequenced T cells were regarded as lower bounds and as underestimates. Compared with the aged group, the long-lived group had more naive CD4+ T cells, fewer expanded clones and increased TCR diversity, suggesting age selection. Donor CMV infection status was unknown, potentially confounding age-related changes in expanded clonotypes. The percentage of naive T cells measured by flow cytometry correlated strongly with observed TCR beta diversity. Observed TCR beta diversity per million T cells fell roughly linearly with age, and a significant reduction was already apparent by age approximately 40.

The donors were roughly 40 Caucasian individuals from Russia, aged 6 to 90 years, who were systemically healthy. Each donor gave 8.5 to 10 milliliters of peripheral blood, collected into EDTA-treated Vacutainer tubes. PBMCs were isolated by Ficoll-Paque density-gradient centrifugation, with at least 7 million obtained per sample. Trizol reagent was used to extract total RNA from the PBMCs, yielding at least 5 micrograms per sample. For every donor, an aliquot of PBMCs went through flow cytometry to measure the percentages of naive CD45RAhigh/CD27high T cells. The library was produced with 5' RACE. Reads for this sample came from an Illumina HiSeq 2500. A second PCR of about 6 to 12 cycles was run with a J-beta primer mix and a sample-barcoded 5' primer. Each TCR beta cDNA molecule received a unique molecular identifier from a template-switch 5' adaptor carrying 12 random nucleotides. Each sample yielded at least 2.5 million CDR3-containing paired-end reads. First-strand cDNA synthesis was performed from all RNA using the Mint cDNA synthesis kit, with priming by a TRBC-specific oligonucleotide. Following uracil-DNA glycosylase treatment, all cDNA underwent a first 18-cycle PCR with the universal primers M1SS and BC2_uni_R. As for how the authors treated the data: Normalization of each sample was performed by random selection of 1 million high-quality reads, each carrying a distinct molecular identifier. Instead of being binned into consensus sequences, reads with shared molecular identifiers were discarded. MiTCR, run with a Q25 quality threshold and the strictest error-elimination algorithm, handled CDR3 identification, clonotype clustering and error correction. A nonparametric unseen species model with Euler transformation was used to estimate a lower bound on total TCR beta diversity. The public reads were run again by TCRdb, first through fastp at Q25 and then through MiXCR, and only productive beta chains were kept. For every CDR3 protein sequence, its rows merge into one entry that carries the most common genes and DNA. These V and J calls derive from TCRdb rather than the authors' analysis. In this sample the table shows about 590,000 distinct CDR3 sequences, around 31% of which occur a single time. The ten largest clones add up to more than 15% of the sample.

CDR1 and CDR2 are drawn from the germline V gene (reference sequence): DFQATT, SNEGSKA. Reading from cysteine to phenylalanine, the CDR3 counts 12 amino acids. The CDR3 DNA has 36 bases and is translated from base 1. Between the V and J ends, shortened by 3 bases and 5 bases respectively, the junction contains 10 bases. The clonotype originates from an elderly woman in good health. Sequences were obtained from blood. Recombination connected TRBV20-1 to TRBJ2-5; the D gene is possibly TRBD1 or TRBD2, each agreeing over 5 bases. The encoded CDR3 is CSARGLAETQYF. Read as DNA, the sequence is TGCAGTGCTAGGGGGCTAGCTGAGACCCAGTACTTC.